What follows describes a single T cell receptor (beta chain). Per individual sample, total RNA of at least 5 micrograms was extracted. This record belongs to a study of blood T cells in healthy people across ages. Primed by a sample-barcoded 5' primer and a J-beta primer mix, a second PCR proceeded for 7 to 11 cycles. MiXCR, applied by TCRdb to the 5' RACE reads, yields one record per CDR3 protein. Found here are 730,000 or so distinct CDR3 sequences, 40% to 45% of them singletons; the top ten hold around 20%. The CDR3 loop spans 14 amino acids. Germline CDR1 is MNHEY and CDR2 is SMNVEV (reference sequence). V lost 5 bases and J lost 2, with 10 bases in between.

V and J are TRBV27 and TRBJ2-1; perhaps TRBD2 as D (5 bases). This clonotype originated in a woman aged 55-69 years in good health. The specimen was blood. CDR3 in amino acids: CASSATGTYNEQFF. The CDR3 DNA sequence: TGTGCCAGCAGTGCCACCGGGACCTACAATGAGCAGTTCTTC.